This T cell receptor beta chain was sequenced in a study of blood T cell repertoires in COVID-19. Study overall: Researchers got acute and convalescent COVID-19 samples from the United States, Italy and Spain.

Those who participated ranged in age from roughly 18 to 95 years and resided in 24 US areas. In the original workflow: Quantification of nucleated cells was approximated via reference gene primer amplification. TCRdb keeps only in-frame clones here, not all; method: immunoSEQ multiplex PCR. From that table come the V and J calls and clone size; the DNA was used to work out D and trimming. The sample carries about 260,000 clones, 86% recorded once. The CDR3 contains 15 residues. Trimming took off 6 bases at V and 11 bases at J, with 25 bases between the two ends. The germline V gene has CDR1 SGHTA and CDR2 FQGNSA.

The receptor was isolated from a woman between 50 and 59 years old who had recovered from COVID-19. The chain carries TRBV7-2 and TRBJ1-1, with D perhaps matching TRBD1 (6 bases). Sequencing input: PBMCs or T cells enriched from blood (not recorded which). The CDR3 spells CASRDRSYRVGEAFF. The DNA of the CDR3 is TGTGCCAGCAGGGACCGGAGCTACAGGGTCGGCGAGGCTTTCTTT.